This T cell receptor (beta chain) was observed in a study of blood T cell repertoires in COVID-19. Across the whole study: PBMCs, B-cell-depleted T cells, or T cells provided the cDNA or gDNA that made up the material.

Trimming removed 5 bases from V and 5 bases from J; junction bases left unmatched: 11. CDR1 and CDR2 from the germline V gene are LGHNT and FRNRAP. The CDR3 contains 16 residues. Authors' analysis steps: Reference gene primer amplification gave estimated nucleated cell counts. Repertoires were generated with immunoSEQ multiplex PCR, while TCRdb's copy carries only in-frame clones and drops some. V and J calls and clone size follow that table, whereas D and trimming were derived from the DNA. The sample lists roughly 90,000 clones, 80% occurring once. The J gene is TRBJ1-1, the V gene TRBV12-5; TRBD1 aligns across 10 bases. Material: peripheral blood. This clonotype was obtained from an older woman with acute or convalescent COVID-19. The chain's CDR3 is CASGPRDRGARTEAFF. DNA for the CDR3: TGTGCTAGTGGTCCTCGGGACAGGGGTGCGAGAACTGAAGCTTTCTTT.